This passage covers 26 T cell receptor beta chains from one sample sequenced in a study of cytomegalovirus exposure and HLA in healthy donors (dated by TCRdb to about 2017). The library was made by the immunoSEQ multiplex PCR assay. For the multiplex PCR, a mixture combining 60 forward primers for TCR Vbeta segments and 13 reverse primers for TCR Jbeta segments was used. The source is immuneACCESS, and TCRdb retained only in-frame sequences with V and J called. Part of the clones is not carried over; for the studies checked, unresolved V genes explain less than half of this, and the remainder is unexplained. The sample table shows about 110,000 clones, and approximately 80% are seen once. 2.5% to 3.5% of the sample rests with the top ten. Sequenced sample: PBMCs. These receptors were collected from a woman aged 60-75 years in good health and CMV-seropositive.

V and J are TRBV7-3 and TRBJ2-1; possibly TRBD2 for D (6 bases). The CDR3 covers 16 residues. Per the germline V gene, CDR1 is SGHTA and CDR2 is FQGTGA. Between the trimmed V and J ends, which lost 1 base and 0 bases, there was a span of 10 bases. The CDR3 DNA follows: TGTGCCAGCAGCTTAAAGGGGAGGAGCTCCTACAATGAGCAGTTCTTC. Its protein is CASSLKGRSSYNEQFF. The full variable domain, in which reference TRBV7-3 and TRBJ2-1 provide the parts outside the CDR3, is GAGVSQTPSNKVTEKGKYVELRCDPISGHTALYWYRQSLGQGPEFLIYFQGTGAADDSGLPNDRFFAVRPEGSVSTLKIQRTERGDSAVYLCASSLKGRSSYNEQFFGPGTRLTVL.

The V and J genes are TRBV19 and TRBJ2-7; 10 nucleotides match TRBD2. The CDR3 has 15 residues. Trimming cost V 7 bases and J 6 bases; bases outside gene matches: 12. Germline lookup yields CDR1 LNHDA and CDR2 SQIVND (reference sequence). As DNA, the CDR3 is TGTGCCAGTAAGGCTAGCGGGAGTAGTGCCCGCGAGCAGTACTTC. Translated, it gives CASKASGSSAREQYF.

The chain couples TRBV2 to TRBJ2-5; possibly TRBD1 for D (6 bases). Judging by the DNA end, TRBJ2-7 fits better; the J call may be wrong. The CDR3 extends over 13 amino acids. The germline V gene has CDR1 SNHLY and CDR2 FYNNEI. CDR3 sequence reads: CASNRDTFYEQYF. The CDR3 bases are TGTGCCAGCAACCGGGACACCTTCTACGAGCAGTACTTC.

V usage is TRBV28 and J usage is TRBJ2-5; 7 bases are shared with TRBD1. The J call may be wrong; the DNA end is better matched by TRBJ2-7. Germline loops: CDR1 MDHEN, CDR2 SYDVKM. The CDR3 extends over 14 amino acids. The CDR3 region is CASNTRDSSYEQYF. The CDR3 DNA is TGTGCCAGCAACACCCGGGACAGCTCCTACGAGCAGTACTTC.

V is TRBV28 and J is TRBJ2-7, with D possibly being TRBD1 (6 bases). V gave up 4 bases and J gave up 8 bases, with 12 bases separating them. The CDR3 runs to 12 residues. CDR1 is MDHEN and CDR2 is SYDVKM in the germline V gene. The CDR3 sequence is CASSSPGQKQYF. CDR3 bases: TGTGCCAGCAGTTCCCCGGGACAAAAGCAGTACTTC.

This chain joins TRBV9 and TRBJ2-7; 7 nucleotides agree with TRBD2. Germline V gives CDR1 SGDLS, CDR2 YYNGEE. The CDR3 consists of 14 residues. V trimming: 3 bases; J trimming: 6 bases; junction bases outside the gene matches: 9. This CDR3 reads CASSGRPERGEQYF. Here the CDR3 DNA reads TGTGCCAGCAGCGGGCGACCGGAGCGGGGCGAGCAGTACTTC.

This chain connects TRBV13 to TRBJ2-5, with TRBD2 as a possible D gene (5 bases). The CDR3 extends over 15 amino acids. The V and J ends lost 5 bases and 5 bases respectively, with 18 bases between them. Germline V gives CDR1 PRHDT, CDR2 FYEKMQ (reference sequence). The CDR3 here is CASSTRTAGDETQYF. The CDR3 nucleotides read TGTGCCAGCAGCACCCGGACGGCGGGTGATGAGACCCAGTACTTC.

V usage is TRBV11-2 and J usage is TRBJ2-7; 7 nucleotides line up with TRBD2. CDR3 length: 13 residues. The ends lost 8 bases at V and 0 bases at J; junction bases unmatched: 4. Germline-derived CDR1 and CDR2 are SGHAT and FQNNGV. The CDR3 region has the DNA TGTGCCAGCGCCGGGACTACCTCCTACGAGCAGTACTTC. Protein product: CASAGTTSYEQYF. Complete variable domain (other parts from reference TRBV11-2 and TRBJ2-7): EAGVAQSPRYKIIEKRQSVAFWCNPISGHATLYWYQQILGQGPKLLIQFQNNGVVDDSQLPKDRFSAERLKGVDSTLKIQPAKLEDSAVYLCASAGTTSYEQYFGPGTRLTVT.

This rearrangement joins TRBV11-2 to TRBJ2-3; 11 positions match TRBD2. The trim removed 2 bases at V and 3 bases at J, leaving 1 base unmatched. The germline CDR1 and CDR2 sequences are SGHAT and FQNNGV. The CDR3 has 15 residues. DNA for the CDR3: TGTGCCAGCAGCTTAACTAGCGGGGGTACAGATACGCAGTATTTT. Protein: CASSLTSGGTDTQYF. The complete variable domain, with remaining parts taken from reference TRBV11-2 and TRBJ2-3, reads EAGVAQSPRYKIIEKRQSVAFWCNPISGHATLYWYQQILGQGPKLLIQFQNNGVVDDSQLPKDRFSAERLKGVDSTLKIQPAKLEDSAVYLCASSLTSGGTDTQYFGPGTRLTVL.

V usage is TRBV6-1 and J usage is TRBJ2-1, with D perhaps TRBD2 (6 bases). Trimming took 1 base from V and 9 from J, leaving 13 bases between them. The CDR3 is made up of 14 amino acids. CDR1 and CDR2 (germline): MNHNS, SASEGT. This chain's CDR3 is CASSEVGSISEQFF. The CDR3 DNA sequence: TGTGCCAGCAGTGAAGTCGGGAGTATAAGTGAGCAGTTCTTC.

This clone was detected only a few times. The V and J genes are TRBV12-5 and TRBJ2-2, with 9 bases fitting TRBD2. With V trimmed by 0 bases and J by 6 bases, 8 bases remained unmatched. Germline V lookup: CDR1 LGHNT, CDR2 FRNRAP. CDR3 length: 17 amino acids. Written as DNA, the CDR3 is TGTGCTAGTGGTTTGGTACTATCGGCGGGAGGGCCCGGGGAGCTGTTTTTT. This gives the protein CASGLVLSAGGPGELFF.

V gene TRBV4-1 combines with J gene TRBJ2-3; 11 nucleotides agree with TRBD2. Germline values: CDR1 MGHRA, CDR2 YSYEKL. This CDR3 comprises 16 residues. Trimming removed 0 bases from V and 4 bases from J; junction bases left unmatched: 3. The CDR3 nucleotides are TGCGCCAGCAGCCAAGATTTAGCGGGAGGGGCAGATACGCAGTATTTT. Its protein product is CASSQDLAGGADTQYF.

V gene TRBV28 combines with J gene TRBJ2-7, with a weak D call TRBD2 (5 bases). Germline V CDR1 and CDR2: MDHEN, SYDVKM. CDR3 length: 13 residues. The V end was cut by 6 bases, the J end by 0 bases, with 9 bases between. CDR3 loop: CASRRGYSYEQYF. The CDR3 DNA is TGTGCCAGCAGGAGAGGGTACTCCTACGAGCAGTACTTC. Variable domain in full (rest from reference TRBV28 and TRBJ2-7): DVKVTQSSRYLVKRTGEKVFLECVQDMDHENMFWYRQDPGLGLRLIYFSYDVKMKEKGDIPEGYSVSREKKERFSLILESASTNQTSMYLCASRRGYSYEQYFGPGTRLTVT.

The gene calls are TRBV5-1 and TRBJ2-5; 9 nucleotides align to TRBD1. The J call may be faulty, since TRBJ2-7 better matches the DNA end. The CDR3 runs to 18 residues. Germline V CDR1 and CDR2: SGHRS, YFSETQ. The CDR3 region has the DNA TGCGCCAGCAGCTCCGGGACAGGGTTCCCCACCGCCTACTACGAGCAGTACTTC. This sequence encodes CASSSGTGFPTAYYEQYF.

The J gene is TRBJ2-7, the V gene TRBV10-1; 12 nucleotides match TRBD2. V trimming: 8 bases; J trimming: 3 bases; junction bases outside the gene matches: 11. CDR1 WNHNN and CDR2 SYGVQD come from the germline V gene (reference sequence). The CDR3 extends over 16 amino acids. CDR3 loop: CASFIRLAGVNYEQYF. Here the CDR3 DNA reads TGCGCCAGCTTCATTCGACTAGCGGGAGTCAACTACGAGCAGTACTTC.

This clone has more than one count but fewer than ten. This chain joins TRBV6-1 and TRBJ1-1; D is uncertain. Trimming cost V 0 bases and J 1 base, with 9 bases left between them. The germline CDR1 and CDR2 sequences are MNHNS and SASEGT. The CDR3 totals 15 residues. In DNA, the CDR3 is TGTGCCAGCAGTGAAGCTGGAGTTAAGAACACTGAAGCTTTCTTT. This encodes CASSEAGVKNTEAFF.

The rearrangement links TRBV7-9 to TRBJ2-1; 8 bases are a match to TRBD2. The CDR3 contains 15 residues. The junction had 13 bases not matched to a gene; V was cut back by 6 bases and J by 9 bases. The V gene's germline CDR1 is SEHNR and CDR2 FQNEAQ (reference sequence). The CDR3 loop is CASRRGLAMHPEQFF. DNA for the CDR3: TGTGCCAGCAGACGAGGACTAGCTATGCATCCTGAGCAGTTCTTC. The full variable domain, its missing parts supplied by reference TRBV7-9 and TRBJ2-1, is DTGVSQNPRHKITKRGQNVTFRCDPISEHNRLYWYRQTLGQGPEFLTYFQNEAQLEKSRLLSDRFSAERPKGSFSTLEIQRTEQGDSAMYLCASRRGLAMHPEQFFGPGTRLTVL.

V gene TRBV7-2 combines with J gene TRBJ2-5, with a weak D call TRBD2 (5 bases). The CDR3 spans 16 residues. Germline CDR1 is SGHTA and CDR2 is FQGNSA. Trimming shortened V by 5 bases and J by 3 bases, and 19 bases separated the two germline ends. The CDR3 sequence is CASSPRAIWREETQYF. The CDR3 coding sequence is TGTGCCAGCAGCCCGCGGGCTATATGGAGAGAAGAGACCCAGTACTTC. The full variable domain, in which reference TRBV7-2 and TRBJ2-5 provide the parts outside the CDR3, is GAGVSQSPSNKVTEKGKDVELRCDPISGHTALYWYRQSLGQGLEFLIYFQGNSAPDKSGLPSDRFSAERTGGSVSTLTIQRTQQEDSAVYLCASSPRAIWREETQYFGPGTRLLVL.

Details on this clone: This sample includes further DNA sequences coding for the same CDR3. This chain connects TRBV5-1 to TRBJ2-3; 10 bases are shared with TRBD2. CDR1 is SGHRS, CDR2 YFSETQ, per germline. The CDR3 sequence is 15 residues long. V lost 2 bases, J lost 5 bases, and 5 bases stayed unmatched. The DNA of the CDR3 is TGCGCCAGCAGCTTTCAGCGGGAGGGCCAAGATACGCAGTATTTT. Translated, it gives CASSFQREGQDTQYF. Drawing the rest from reference TRBV5-1 and TRBJ2-3, the complete variable domain is KAGVTQTPRYLIKTRGQQVTLSCSPISGHRSVSWYQQTPGQGLQFLFEYFSETQRNKGNFPGRFSGRQFSNSRSEMNVSTLELGDSALYLCASSFQREGQDTQYFGPGTRLTVL.

This clone appeared a single time. The rearrangement links TRBV6-1 to TRBJ1-1; D gene ambiguous. CDR1 and CDR2 (germline): MNHNS, SASEGT. Trimming left V 5 bases short and J 3 bases short, with 4 bases between. The CDR3 has 11 amino acids. The CDR3 sequence: CASSYHTEAFF. The CDR3 coding sequence is TGTGCCAGCAGTTATCACACTGAAGCTTTCTTT.

This clone was seen just once. Sequence at one end of the junction differs from germline and may be a read error. The chain carries TRBV6-1 and TRBJ1-5; 8 bases match TRBD1. CDR1 is MNHNS and CDR2 is SASEGT in the germline V gene. CDR3 length: 15 residues. The CDR3 nucleotides are TGTGCCAGCAGAGAAGGACAGGGTGGGAATCAGCCCCAGCATTTT. It specifies CASREGQGGNQPQHF.

This clone was seen a single time. The rearrangement uses TRBV2 and TRBJ2-2; D perhaps matches TRBD1 (6 bases). The germline V and J ends were trimmed by 6 bases and 7 bases, with 15 bases remaining between them. CDR1 SNHLY and CDR2 FYNNEI come from the germline V gene. The CDR3 runs 14 residues. CDR3 residues: CASREGHGVGELFF. The CDR3 DNA reads TGTGCCAGCAGAGAGGGACATGGGGTCGGGGAGCTGTTTTTT.

This clone was found once. This chain connects TRBV28 to TRBJ2-1; TRBD2 agrees at 11 bases. The CDR3 is made up of 16 amino acids. The J segment lost 3 bases and the V segment lost 6 bases, leaving 7 bases of the junction unmatched. The germline V gene has CDR1 MDHEN and CDR2 SYDVKM. DNA of the CDR3: TGTGCCAGCAGGTACCCGGGACTAGCGGACTACAATGAGCAGTTCTTC. Translating it yields CASRYPGLADYNEQFF.

The chain links TRBV19 to TRBJ1-1; D is perhaps TRBD1 (6 bases). Germline lookup yields CDR1 LNHDA and CDR2 SQIVND (reference sequence). This CDR3 comprises 12 residues. With 6 bases removed from V and 1 base from J, the gap between germline ends came to 6 bases. CDR3 sequence reads: CASRDRNTEAFF. DNA for the CDR3: TGTGCCAGTAGGGACAGGAACACTGAAGCTTTCTTT.

The rearrangement links TRBV7-8 to TRBJ1-2; 7 bases agree with TRBD1. Germline CDR1 SGHVS, CDR2 FQNEAQ. The trim removed 8 bases at V and 3 bases at J, leaving 6 bases unmatched. This CDR3 has 13 residues. The CDR3 loop reads CASGKQGYYGYTF. CDR3 in DNA: TGTGCCAGCGGGAAACAGGGGTACTATGGCTACACCTTC.

The chain links TRBV9 to TRBJ1-1; 10 bases map to TRBD1. Germline trimming cut 0 bases from V and 1 base from J; bases unmatched to any gene: 9. The CDR3 has 18 residues. Germline values: CDR1 SGDLS, CDR2 YYNGEE. The CDR3 DNA reads TGTGCCAGCAGCGTAGAAGGACAGGGGGTTTCGTCGAACACTGAAGCTTTCTTT. Amino acids: CASSVEGQGVSSNTEAFF.